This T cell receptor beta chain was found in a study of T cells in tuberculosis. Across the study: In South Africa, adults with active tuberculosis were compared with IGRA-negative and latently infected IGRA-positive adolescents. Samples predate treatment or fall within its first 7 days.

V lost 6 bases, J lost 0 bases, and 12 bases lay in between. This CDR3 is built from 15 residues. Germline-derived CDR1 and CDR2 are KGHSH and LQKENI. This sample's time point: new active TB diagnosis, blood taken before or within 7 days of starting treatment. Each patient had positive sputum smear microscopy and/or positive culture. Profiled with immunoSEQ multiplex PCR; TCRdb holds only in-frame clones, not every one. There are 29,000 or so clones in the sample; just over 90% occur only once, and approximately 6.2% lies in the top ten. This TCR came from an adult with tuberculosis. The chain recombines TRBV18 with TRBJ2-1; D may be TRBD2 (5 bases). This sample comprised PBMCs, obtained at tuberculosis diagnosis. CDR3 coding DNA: TGTGCCAGCTCGCCCGGACTGGACTCCTACAATGAGCAGTTCTTC. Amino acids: CASSPGLDSYNEQFF.